This is a list of T cell receptor beta chains from one sample in a study of CD8 T cells in ankylosing spondylitis. TCRdb reprocessed the 5' RACE reads via MiXCR and lists one record per CDR3 protein. In the table there are roughly 370,000 distinct CDR3 sequences, approximately 20% of which are singletons. Sequenced: blood, either unsorted or a sorted T cell fraction (not recorded which). The receptors were sampled from a male donor with ankylosing spondylitis. Both conserved end residues are part of each CDR3. Each record gives: clone size, J gene, D gene, V gene, CDR3 protein, CDR3 DNA. The D gene is left open where the match is weak. Size values are once, few and many counts, or a class for expanded clones, and some rows have none.

.	TRBJ1-1	.	TRBV5-6	CASSLFPTEAFF	TGTGCCAGCAGCTTGTTTCCCACTGAAGCTTTCTTT
.	TRBJ2-3	TRBD2	TRBV29-1	CSVEAGVRTDTQYF	TGCAGCGTCGAAGCGGGAGTCCGCACAGATACGCAGTATTTT
few	TRBJ1-1	TRBD1	TRBV4-2	CASSQAEGARGEAFF	TGTGCCAGCAGCCAAGCCGAGGGGGCGCGGGGTGAAGCTTTCTTT
.	TRBJ2-3	.	TRBV20-1	CSAREGRFSSTDTQYF	TGCAGTGCTAGAGAGGGGCGTTTTTCGAGCACAGATACGCAGTATTTT
.	TRBJ1-2	.	TRBV5-1	CASSEGPRNGYTF	TGCGCCAGCAGCGAGGGCCCTCGGAATGGCTACACCTTC
few	TRBJ2-3	TRBD2	TRBV20-1	CSANPPFSGASGTQYF	TGCAGTGCTAATCCACCATTTAGCGGGGCCTCGGGTACGCAGTATTTT
few	TRBJ1-6	.	TRBV12-3/TRBV12-4	CASRLQNSPLHF	TGTGCCAGCAGGCTACAGAATTCACCCCTCCACTTT
few	TRBJ1-2	.	TRBV7-2	CASRERANYGYTF	TGTGCCAGCAGGGAACGAGCTAACTATGGCTACACCTTC
few	TRBJ2-1	TRBD2	TRBV7-6	CASSTSGIRYNEQFF	TGTGCCAGCAGCACCAGCGGGATCCGCTACAATGAGCAGTTCTTC
few	TRBJ2-1	TRBD2	TRBV5-1	CASSSAFFLAGENEQFF	TGCGCCAGCAGCTCGGCCTTTTTCCTAGCGGGCGAGAATGAGCAGTTCTTC
few	TRBJ2-1	TRBD2	TRBV5-1	CASSPPGLAQFF	TGCGCCAGCAGCCCGCCGGGACTAGCGCAGTTCTTC
.	TRBJ2-7	TRBD2	TRBV20-1	CSAGAGTGTSGTYEQYF	TGCAGTGCTGGGGCCGGCACGGGGACTAGCGGGACCTACGAGCAGTACTTC
once	TRBJ2-1	TRBD2	TRBV18	CASSPQLAGTYNEQFF	TGTGCCAGCTCACCACAGCTAGCGGGCACCTACAATGAGCAGTTCTTC
.	TRBJ2-7	.	TRBV4-2	CASSPSGLLVSYEQYF	TGTGCCAGCAGCCCCTCGGGGCTATTGGTGTCGTACGAGCAGTACTTC
few	TRBJ2-7	TRBD2	TRBV6-1	CASSGGLAYEQYF	TGTGCCAGCTCCGGGGGACTAGCCTACGAGCAGTACTTC
few	TRBJ2-1	TRBD2	TRBV25-1	CASRGDSGKVYNEQFF	TGTGCCAGCAGGGGAGACAGCGGGAAAGTCTACAATGAGCAGTTCTTC
.	TRBJ1-2	TRBD1	TRBV20-1	CSALTRDRGYGYTF	TGCAGTGCCCTTACCCGCGACAGGGGTTATGGCTACACCTTC
.	TRBJ2-7	TRBD2	TRBV7-8	CASSMGGSYEQYF	TGTGCCAGCAGCATGGGGGGGTCCTACGAGCAGTACTTC
few	TRBJ1-4	.	TRBV9	CASSTMGHRNEKLFF	TGTGCCAGCAGCACCATGGGACACAGGAATGAAAAACTGTTTTTT
.	TRBJ2-3	TRBD2	TRBV20-1	CSARVLAGATDTQYF	TGCAGTGCTAGAGTCCTAGCGGGAGCAACAGATACGCAGTATTTT
.	TRBJ1-2	TRBD1	TRBV6-5	CASSYFKGQGIRGYTF	TGTGCCAGCAGTTACTTTAAGGGACAGGGTATTCGAGGCTACACCTTC
.	TRBJ2-3	TRBD1	TRBV5-1	CASSMGQGRGTQYF	TGCGCCAGCAGCATGGGACAGGGTCGCGGTACGCAGTATTTT
.	TRBJ1-1	TRBD1	TRBV7-2	CASDGQANTEAFF	TGTGCCAGCGATGGACAGGCGAACACTGAAGCTTTCTTT
.	TRBJ2-1	TRBD2	TRBV7-2	CATIRTSGSSSYNEQFF	TGTGCCACCATCCGGACTAGCGGGAGTAGCTCCTACAATGAGCAGTTCTTC
.	TRBJ2-7	TRBD2	TRBV27	CASSRGTSRRAYEQYF	TGTGCCAGCAGCCGTGGGACTAGCAGGAGGGCCTACGAGCAGTACTTC
few	TRBJ2-7	.	TRBV24-1	CATSEPGQYEQYF	TGTGCCACCAGTGAGCCTGGACAGTACGAGCAGTACTTC
few	TRBJ2-6	TRBD1	TRBV5-1	CASSLRQGSGANVLTF	TGCGCCAGCAGCTTGCGACAGGGGTCTGGGGCCAACGTCCTGACTTTC
.	TRBJ1-1	.	TRBV3-1	CASSQLSKNTEAFF	TGTGCCAGCAGCCAACTATCCAAGAACACTGAAGCTTTCTTT
.	TRBJ1-1	TRBD1	TRBV6-5	CASSYIDLRGHDTEAFF	TGTGCCAGCAGTTACATAGACCTGAGGGGGCACGACACTGAAGCTTTCTTT
many	TRBJ2-7	.	TRBV12-3/TRBV12-4	CASSHRNSRREQYF	TGTGCCAGCAGTCACCGTAACAGTCGGCGGGAGCAGTACTTC
few	TRBJ2-1	TRBD1	TRBV7-2	CASSPRDRPNEQFF	TGTGCCAGCAGCCCGAGGGACAGGCCGAATGAGCAGTTCTTC
.	TRBJ1-2	.	TRBV3-1	CASSQRGAGYGYTF	TGTGCCAGCAGCCAAAGGGGGGCGGGCTATGGCTACACCTTC
few	TRBJ1-2	.	TRBV4-2	CASSQSPFVTSYGYTF	TGTGCCAGCAGCCAATCCCCCTTCGTGACGTCCTATGGCTACACCTTC
.	TRBJ2-5	TRBD2	TRBV13	CASSSGLAARGTQYF	TGTGCCAGCAGCTCGGGACTAGCGGCTCGAGGGACCCAGTACTTC
.	TRBJ2-1	.	TRBV24-1	CATSGQGGPNEQFF	TGTGCCACCAGTGGGCAGGGGGGCCCCAATGAGCAGTTCTTC
.	TRBJ1-2	.	TRBV4-2	CASSHEQGHYGYTF	TGTGCCAGCAGCCATGAACAGGGACACTATGGCTACACCTTC
.	TRBJ2-3	.	TRBV10-3	CATTVGIAPADTQYF	TGTGCCACTACGGTAGGGATCGCCCCCGCAGATACGCAGTATTTT
few	TRBJ1-2	.	TRBV7-2	CASSLGVVNYGYTF	TGTGCCAGCAGCTTAGGGGTGGTGAACTATGGCTACACCTTC
few	TRBJ1-5	.	TRBV12-3/TRBV12-4	CASSLDRSNQPQHF	TGTGCCAGCAGTTTAGACCGTAGCAATCAGCCCCAGCATTTT
few	TRBJ2-7	TRBD2	TRBV29-1	CSVTSGVAYEQYF	TGCAGCGTTACTAGCGGAGTTGCCTACGAGCAGTACTTC
.	TRBJ2-5	TRBD2	TRBV2	CASTPSASGSGETQYF	TGTGCCAGCACCCCTTCGGCTAGCGGGAGCGGTGAGACCCAGTACTTC
.	TRBJ1-2	TRBD1	TRBV29-1	CSVPRGQGDGYTF	TGCAGCGTCCCCAGGGGACAGGGAGATGGCTACACCTTC
.	TRBJ1-5	.	TRBV28	CASSFAISQHF	TGTGCCAGCAGTTTCGCTATATCCCAGCATTTT
.	TRBJ2-1	.	TRBV2	CASSDYSYEQFF	TGTGCCAGCAGTGATTATAGCTATGAGCAGTTCTTC
few	TRBJ2-3	TRBD2	TRBV11-2	CASSLVLAGTDTQYF	TGTGCCAGCAGCTTAGTACTAGCGGGCACAGATACGCAGTATTTT
.	TRBJ2-7	.	TRBV12-3/TRBV12-4	CASTGNPGTHTAYEQYF	TGTGCCAGCACCGGAAACCCCGGGACACATACCGCCTACGAGCAGTACTTC
.	TRBJ2-3	TRBD2	TRBV18	CASSSRTSGAGTDTQYF	TGTGCCAGCTCCTCGCGGACTAGCGGAGCTGGGACAGATACGCAGTATTTT
.	TRBJ2-1	.	TRBV7-9	CASSLGTPLYNEQFF	TGTGCCAGCAGCTTGGGGACACCCCTTTACAATGAGCAGTTCTTC
.	TRBJ2-5	.	TRBV28	CASNSPGRETQYF	TGTGCCAGCAATTCTCCGGGGCGGGAGACCCAGTACTTC
few	TRBJ2-7	.	TRBV5-1	CASSSGLTYEQYF	TGCGCCAGCAGCTCCGGACTGACCTACGAGCAGTACTTC
.	TRBJ2-4	TRBD2	TRBV7-6	CASSLFPPSLAGGLAKNIQYF	TGTGCCAGCAGCTTATTCCCACCGTCGTTAGCGGGAGGCCTAGCCAAAAACATTCAGTACTTC
few	TRBJ2-1	.	TRBV7-8	CASSTPFRAHNEQFF	TGTGCCAGCAGTACACCCTTCCGTGCACACAATGAGCAGTTCTTC
.	TRBJ1-5	.	TRBV11-2	CASSVGHSNQPQHF	TGTGCCAGCAGCGTCGGTCATAGCAATCAGCCCCAGCATTTT
many	TRBJ1-5	.	TRBV6-1	CASSGRQQNQPQHF	TGTGCCAGCAGTGGTCGACAGCAAAATCAGCCCCAGCATTTT
many	TRBJ1-1	.	TRBV5-1	CASSLAQGQPFTEAFF	TGCGCCAGCAGCTTGGCCCAGGGGCAACCTTTCACTGAAGCTTTCTTT